This paragraph covers one T cell receptor beta chain sequence. The entry originates in a study of blood T cell repertoires in COVID-19. The wider study: T cells, B-cell-depleted T cells, or PBMCs provided the cDNA or gDNA that served as material.

Germline V CDR1 and CDR2: MNHEY, SVGAGI. The germline V and J ends were trimmed by 7 bases and 7 bases, with 16 bases remaining between them. The CDR3 is 13 amino acids. The data were produced by immunoSEQ multiplex PCR, yet TCRdb's version contains in-frame clones alone and is incomplete. Of approximately 120,000 clones listed, about 70% are singletons. This sequence was found in a man between 60 and 70 years old with acute or convalescent COVID-19. Sequencing was done on a sample of peripheral blood. The chain employs TRBV6-5 and TRBJ1-2; possible D gene TRBD1, 6 bases. CDR3 loop: CASIKRGGSGYTF. The DNA for the CDR3 is TGTGCCAGCATCAAGCGAGGGGGAAGTGGCTACACCTTC.